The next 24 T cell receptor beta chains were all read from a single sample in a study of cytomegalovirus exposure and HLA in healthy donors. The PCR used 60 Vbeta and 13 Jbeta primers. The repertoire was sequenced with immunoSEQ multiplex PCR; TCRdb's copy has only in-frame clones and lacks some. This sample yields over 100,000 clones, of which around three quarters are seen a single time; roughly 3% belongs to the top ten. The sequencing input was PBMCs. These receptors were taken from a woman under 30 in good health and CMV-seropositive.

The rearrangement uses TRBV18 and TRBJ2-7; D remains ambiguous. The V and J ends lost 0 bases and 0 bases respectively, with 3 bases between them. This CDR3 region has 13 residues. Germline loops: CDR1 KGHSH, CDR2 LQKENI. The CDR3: CASSPPSSYEQYF. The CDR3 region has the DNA TGTGCCAGCTCACCACCGAGCTCCTACGAGCAGTACTTC.

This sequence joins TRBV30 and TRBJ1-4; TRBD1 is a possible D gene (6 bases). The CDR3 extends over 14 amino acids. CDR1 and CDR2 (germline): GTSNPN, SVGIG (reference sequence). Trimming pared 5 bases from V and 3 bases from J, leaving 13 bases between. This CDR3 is CAWSQGMANEKLFF. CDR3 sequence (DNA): TGTGCCTGGTCCCAGGGGATGGCTAATGAAAAACTGTTTTTT. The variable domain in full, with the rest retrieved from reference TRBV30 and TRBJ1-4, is SQTIHQWPATLVQPVGSPLSLECTVEGTSNPNLYWYRQAAGRGLQLLFYSVGIGQISSEVPQNLSASRPQDRQFILSSKKLLLSDSGFYLCAWSQGMANEKLFFGSGTQLSVL.

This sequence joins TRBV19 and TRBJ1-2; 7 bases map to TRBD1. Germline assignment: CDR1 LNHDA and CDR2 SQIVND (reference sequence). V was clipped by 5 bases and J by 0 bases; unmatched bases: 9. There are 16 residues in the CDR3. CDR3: CASSWGTAITNYGYTF. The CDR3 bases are TGTGCCAGTAGTTGGGGGACAGCGATAACTAACTATGGCTACACCTTC. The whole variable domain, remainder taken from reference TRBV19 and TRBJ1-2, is DGGITQSPKYLFRKEGQNVTLSCEQNLNHDAMYWYRQDPGQGLRLIYYSQIVNDFQKGDIAEGYSVSREKKESFPLTVTSAQKNPTAFYLCASSWGTAITNYGYTFGSGTRLTVV.

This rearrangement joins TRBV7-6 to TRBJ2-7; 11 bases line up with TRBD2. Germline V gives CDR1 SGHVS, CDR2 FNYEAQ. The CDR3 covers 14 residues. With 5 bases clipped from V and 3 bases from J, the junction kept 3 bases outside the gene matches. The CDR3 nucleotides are TGTGCCAGCAGCCCACTAGCGGGGGACTACGAGCAGTACTTC. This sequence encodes CASSPLAGDYEQYF.

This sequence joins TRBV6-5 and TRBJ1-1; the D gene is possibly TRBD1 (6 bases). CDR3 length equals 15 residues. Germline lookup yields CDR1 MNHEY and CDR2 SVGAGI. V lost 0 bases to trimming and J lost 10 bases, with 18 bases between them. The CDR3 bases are TGTGCCAGCAGTTACTCTTTAAACAGGGAAAGAAGAGCTTTCTTT. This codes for CASSYSLNRERRAFF.

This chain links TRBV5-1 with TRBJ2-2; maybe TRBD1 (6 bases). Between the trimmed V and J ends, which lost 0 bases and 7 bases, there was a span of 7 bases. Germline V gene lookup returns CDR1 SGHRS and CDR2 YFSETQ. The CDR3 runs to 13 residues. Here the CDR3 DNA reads TGCGCCAGCAGCTTGGGGGGGCTCGGGGAGCTGTTTTTT. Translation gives CASSLGGLGELFF. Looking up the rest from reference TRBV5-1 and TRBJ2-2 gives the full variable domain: KAGVTQTPRYLIKTRGQQVTLSCSPISGHRSVSWYQQTPGQGLQFLFEYFSETQRNKGNFPGRFSGRQFSNSRSEMNVSTLELGDSALYLCASSLGGLGELFFGEGSRLTVL.

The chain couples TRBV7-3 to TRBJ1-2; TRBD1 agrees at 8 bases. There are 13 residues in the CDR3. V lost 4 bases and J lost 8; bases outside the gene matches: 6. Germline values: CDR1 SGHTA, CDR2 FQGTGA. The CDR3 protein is CASSWTGLEGYTF. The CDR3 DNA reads TGTGCCAGCAGCTGGACAGGGTTGGAGGGCTACACCTTC.

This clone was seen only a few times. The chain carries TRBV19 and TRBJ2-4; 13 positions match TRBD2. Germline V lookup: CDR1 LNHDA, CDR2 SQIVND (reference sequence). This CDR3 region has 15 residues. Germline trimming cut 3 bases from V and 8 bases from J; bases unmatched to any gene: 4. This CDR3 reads CASSIGLAGADIQYF. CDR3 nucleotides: TGTGCCAGTAGTATTGGACTAGCGGGAGCGGACATTCAGTACTTC.

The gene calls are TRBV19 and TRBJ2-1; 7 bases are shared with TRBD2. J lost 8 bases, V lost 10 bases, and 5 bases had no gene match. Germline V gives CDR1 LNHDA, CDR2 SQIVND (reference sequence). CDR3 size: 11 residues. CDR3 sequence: CATNRGDEQFF. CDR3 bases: TGTGCCACCAACCGGGGGGATGAGCAGTTCTTC.

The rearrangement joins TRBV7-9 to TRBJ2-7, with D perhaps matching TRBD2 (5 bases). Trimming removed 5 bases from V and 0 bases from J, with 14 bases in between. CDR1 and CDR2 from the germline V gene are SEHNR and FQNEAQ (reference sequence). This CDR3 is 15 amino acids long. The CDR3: CASSRTDESSYEQYF. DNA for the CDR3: TGTGCCAGCAGCCGGACTGACGAAAGCTCCTACGAGCAGTACTTC.

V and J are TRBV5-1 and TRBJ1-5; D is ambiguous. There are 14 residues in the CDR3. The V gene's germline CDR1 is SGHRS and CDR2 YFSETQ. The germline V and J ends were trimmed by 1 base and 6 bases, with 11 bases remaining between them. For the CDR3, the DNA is TGCGCCAGCAGCTTGATCGGGGTCGGTCAGCCCCAGCATTTT. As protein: CASSLIGVGQPQHF. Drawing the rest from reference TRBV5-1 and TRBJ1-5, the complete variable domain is KAGVTQTPRYLIKTRGQQVTLSCSPISGHRSVSWYQQTPGQGLQFLFEYFSETQRNKGNFPGRFSGRQFSNSRSEMNVSTLELGDSALYLCASSLIGVGQPQHFGDGTRLSIL.

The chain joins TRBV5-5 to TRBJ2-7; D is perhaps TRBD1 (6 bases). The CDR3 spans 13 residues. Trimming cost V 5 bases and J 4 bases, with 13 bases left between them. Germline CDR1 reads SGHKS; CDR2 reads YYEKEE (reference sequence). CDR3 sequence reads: CASRWDKAYEQYF. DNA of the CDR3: TGTGCCAGCAGATGGGACAAAGCTTACGAGCAGTACTTC.

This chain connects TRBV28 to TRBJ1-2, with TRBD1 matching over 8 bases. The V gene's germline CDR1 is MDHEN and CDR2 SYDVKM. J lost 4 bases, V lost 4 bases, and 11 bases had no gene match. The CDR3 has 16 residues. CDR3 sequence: CASSSQRTGWVYGYTF. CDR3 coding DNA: TGTGCCAGCAGTTCTCAGAGGACAGGGTGGGTCTATGGCTACACCTTC.

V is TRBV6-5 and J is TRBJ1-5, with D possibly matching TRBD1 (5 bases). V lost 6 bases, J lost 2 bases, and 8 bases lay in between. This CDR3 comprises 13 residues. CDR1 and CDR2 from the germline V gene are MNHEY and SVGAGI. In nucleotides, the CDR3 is TGTGCCAGCAGGTCCAGGGGCAATCAGCCCCAGCATTTT. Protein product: CASRSRGNQPQHF.

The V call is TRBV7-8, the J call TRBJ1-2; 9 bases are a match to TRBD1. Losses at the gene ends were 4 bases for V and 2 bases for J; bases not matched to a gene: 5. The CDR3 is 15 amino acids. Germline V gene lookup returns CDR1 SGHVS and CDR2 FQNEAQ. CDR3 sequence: CASSSVDRGNYGYTF. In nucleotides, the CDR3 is TGTGCCAGCAGCTCCGTAGACAGGGGGAACTATGGCTACACCTTC. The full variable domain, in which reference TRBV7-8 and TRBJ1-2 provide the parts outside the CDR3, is GAGVSQSPRYKVAKRGQDVALRCDPISGHVSLFWYQQALGQGPEFLTYFQNEAQLDKSGLPSDRFFAERPEGSVSTLKIQRTQQEDSAVYLCASSSVDRGNYGYTFGSGTRLTVV.

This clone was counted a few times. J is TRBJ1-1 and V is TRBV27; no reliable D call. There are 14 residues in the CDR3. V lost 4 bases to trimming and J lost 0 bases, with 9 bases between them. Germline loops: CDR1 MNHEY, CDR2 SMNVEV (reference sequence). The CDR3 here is CASSSSLVNTEAFF. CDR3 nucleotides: TGTGCCAGCAGTTCCTCCCTAGTGAACACTGAAGCTTTCTTT.

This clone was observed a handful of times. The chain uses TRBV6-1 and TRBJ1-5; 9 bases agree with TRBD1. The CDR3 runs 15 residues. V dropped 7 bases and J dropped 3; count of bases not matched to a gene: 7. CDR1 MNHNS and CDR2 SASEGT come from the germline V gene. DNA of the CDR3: TGTGCCAGCAATCGACAGGGGGGCATCAATCAGCCCCAGCATTTT. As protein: CASNRQGGINQPQHF.

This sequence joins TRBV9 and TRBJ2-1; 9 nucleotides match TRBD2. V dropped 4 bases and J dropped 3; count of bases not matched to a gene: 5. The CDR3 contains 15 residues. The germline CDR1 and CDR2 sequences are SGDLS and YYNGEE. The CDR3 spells CASSITSGHYNEQFF. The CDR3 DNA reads TGTGCCAGCAGCATCACTAGCGGGCACTACAATGAGCAGTTCTTC.

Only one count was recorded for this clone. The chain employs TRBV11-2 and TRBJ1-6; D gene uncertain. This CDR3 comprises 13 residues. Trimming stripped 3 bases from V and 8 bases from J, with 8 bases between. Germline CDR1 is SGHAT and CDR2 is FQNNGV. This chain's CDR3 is CASSLRPDSPLHF. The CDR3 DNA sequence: TGTGCCAGCAGCTTGCGCCCCGATTCACCCCTCCACTTT.

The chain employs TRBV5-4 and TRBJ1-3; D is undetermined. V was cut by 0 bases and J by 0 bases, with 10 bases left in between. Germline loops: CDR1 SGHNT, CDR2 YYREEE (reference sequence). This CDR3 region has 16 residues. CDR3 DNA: TGTGCCAGCAGCTTGGGGGCAGCCCGCTCTGGAAACACCATATATTTT. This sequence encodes CASSLGAARSGNTIYF. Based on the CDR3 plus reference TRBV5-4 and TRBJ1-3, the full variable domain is ETGVTQSPTHLIKTRGQQVTLRCSSQSGHNTVSWYQQALGQGPQFIFQYYREEENGRGNFPPRFSGLQFPNYSSELNVNALELDDSALYLCASSLGAARSGNTIYFGEGSWLTVV.

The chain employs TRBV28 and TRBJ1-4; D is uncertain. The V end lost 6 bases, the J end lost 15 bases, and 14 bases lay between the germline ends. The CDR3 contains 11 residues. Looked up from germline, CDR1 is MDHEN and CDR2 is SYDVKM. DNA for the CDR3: TGTGCCAGCAGCACTCCGCGGGCAGTGTTTTTT. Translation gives CASSTPRAVFF.

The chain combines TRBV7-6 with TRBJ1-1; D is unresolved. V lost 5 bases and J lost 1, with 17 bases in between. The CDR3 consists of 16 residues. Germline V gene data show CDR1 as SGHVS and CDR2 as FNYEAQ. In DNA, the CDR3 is TGTGCCAGCAGCCCACCGTCCGCGGGCTCGAACACTGAAGCTTTCTTT. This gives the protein CASSPPSAGSNTEAFF.

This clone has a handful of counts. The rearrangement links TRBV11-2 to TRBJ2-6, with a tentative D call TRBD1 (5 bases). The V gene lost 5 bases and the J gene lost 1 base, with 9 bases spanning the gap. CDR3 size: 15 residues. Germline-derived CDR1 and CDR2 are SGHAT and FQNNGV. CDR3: CASSVDSSGANVLTF. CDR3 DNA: TGTGCCAGCAGCGTCGACAGTTCTGGGGCCAACGTCCTGACTTTC.

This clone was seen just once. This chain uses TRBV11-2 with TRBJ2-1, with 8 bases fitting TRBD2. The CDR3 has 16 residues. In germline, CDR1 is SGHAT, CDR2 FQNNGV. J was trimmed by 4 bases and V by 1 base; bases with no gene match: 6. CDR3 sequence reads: CASSLGAAGAYNEQFF. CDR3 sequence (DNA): TGTGCCAGCAGCTTAGGGGCAGCGGGAGCGTACAATGAGCAGTTCTTC.